A selection of T cell receptor beta chains follows, all from one sample in a study of OX40 agonist ivuxolimab in advanced cancers. Assay used: immunoSEQ multiplex PCR; TCRdb lists only in-frame clones, some missing. The sample shows some 77,000 clones, 80% to 95% of them seen only once. The input for sequencing was CD4+ or CD8+ T cells sorted from blood, taken in a trial of the OX40 agonist ivuxolimab. The receptors were sampled from an adult with an advanced solid tumor such as melanoma, head and neck, liver or kidney cancer. The CDR3 runs from the conserved cysteine through the conserved F or W. Each record gives: clone size, V gene, D gene, J gene, CDR3 protein, CDR3 DNA. A D gene is named only where the DNA matches it firmly. Rows give clone size only sometimes, using once, few, many, or a class for an expanded clone.

abundance: NA; v_gene: TRBV11-3; d_gene: TRBD1; j_gene: TRBJ2-1; CDR3aa: CASQKDREQFF; CDR3nt: TGTGCCAGTCAGAAGGACAGGGAGCAGTTCTTC
abundance: NA; v_gene: TRBV5-4; d_gene: NA; j_gene: TRBJ2-1; CDR3aa: CASSLVGGEEFF; CDR3nt: TGTGCCAGCAGCTTGGTGGGGGGCGAGGAGTTCTTC
abundance: NA; v_gene: TRBV27; d_gene: NA; j_gene: TRBJ1-4; CDR3aa: CASSFRALNEKLFF; CDR3nt: TGTGCCAGCAGTTTCCGGGCCCTAAATGAAAAACTGTTTTTT
abundance: NA; v_gene: TRBV4-1; d_gene: NA; j_gene: TRBJ1-2; CDR3aa: CASSQAFKQDNYGYTF; CDR3nt: TGCGCCAGCAGCCAAGCATTCAAACAGGATAACTATGGCTACACCTTC
abundance: NA; v_gene: TRBV19; d_gene: NA; j_gene: TRBJ2-1; CDR3aa: CASSLQAHNEQFF; CDR3nt: TGTGCCAGTAGTTTACAGGCCCACAATGAGCAGTTCTTC
abundance: few; v_gene: TRBV5-1; d_gene: TRBD1; j_gene: TRBJ2-5; CDR3aa: CASSLAGTGWLETQYF; CDR3nt: TGCGCCAGCAGCTTGGCCGGGACAGGGTGGTTAGAGACCCAGTACTTC
abundance: NA; v_gene: TRBV5-4; d_gene: TRBD2; j_gene: TRBJ2-3; CDR3aa: CASSFMTSGRLRDTQYF; CDR3nt: TGTGCCAGCAGCTTTATGACTAGCGGGAGGCTTCGGGATACGCAGTATTTT
abundance: NA; v_gene: TRBV11-2; d_gene: NA; j_gene: TRBJ2-3; CDR3aa: CASSSNQGWNTDTQYF; CDR3nt: TGTGCCAGCAGCTCTAATCAGGGGTGGAACACAGATACGCAGTATTTT
abundance: NA; v_gene: TRBV5-8; d_gene: NA; j_gene: TRBJ1-2; CDR3aa: CASSLAQGSVGYTF; CDR3nt: TGTGCCAGCAGCTTGGCCCAGGGGTCGGTGGGCTACACCTTC
abundance: NA; v_gene: TRBV10-3; d_gene: NA; j_gene: TRBJ2-2; CDR3aa: CAISESGPANTGELFF; CDR3nt: TGTGCCATCAGTGAGTCGGGCCCAGCGAACACCGGGGAGCTGTTTTTT
abundance: NA; v_gene: TRBV7-2; d_gene: NA; j_gene: TRBJ2-1; CDR3aa: CASSLYEGVGQFF; CDR3nt: TGTGCCAGCAGCTTGTATGAGGGGGTCGGGCAGTTCTTC
abundance: NA; v_gene: TRBV5-6; d_gene: TRBD2; j_gene: TRBJ2-3; CDR3aa: CASSPGLATDTQYF; CDR3nt: TGTGCCAGCAGCCCTGGACTAGCCACAGATACGCAGTATTTT
abundance: NA; v_gene: TRBV7-2; d_gene: NA; j_gene: TRBJ2-1; CDR3aa: CASSPTPYNEQFF; CDR3nt: TGTGCCAGCAGCCCTACACCTTACAATGAGCAGTTCTTC
abundance: NA; v_gene: TRBV11-2; d_gene: NA; j_gene: TRBJ1-2; CDR3aa: CASSLDSNYGYTF; CDR3nt: TGTGCCAGCAGCTTGGACAGTAACTATGGCTACACCTTC
abundance: few; v_gene: TRBV7-3; d_gene: NA; j_gene: TRBJ1-1; CDR3aa: CASALTLGTEAFF; CDR3nt: TGTGCCAGTGCATTGACCCTGGGCACTGAAGCTTTCTTT
abundance: NA; v_gene: TRBV19; d_gene: TRBD1; j_gene: TRBJ1-2; CDR3aa: CASRDRGAGFYGYTF; CDR3nt: TGTGCCAGCCGGGACAGGGGCGCCGGGTTCTATGGCTACACCTTC
abundance: NA; v_gene: TRBV6-1; d_gene: NA; j_gene: TRBJ1-1; CDR3aa: CASSKDRNTEAFF; CDR3nt: TGTGCCAGCAGCAAGGACAGGAACACTGAAGCTTTCTTT
abundance: few; v_gene: TRBV28; d_gene: NA; j_gene: TRBJ1-5; CDR3aa: CASTSFDQPQHF; CDR3nt: TGTGCCAGCACTTCGTTCGATCAGCCCCAGCATTTT
abundance: once; v_gene: TRBV30; d_gene: NA; j_gene: TRBJ1-6; CDR3aa: CAWSVTENSPLHF; CDR3nt: TGTGCCTGGAGTGTGACGGAAAATTCACCCCTCCACTTT
abundance: NA; v_gene: TRBV6-9; d_gene: NA; j_gene: TRBJ1-3; CDR3aa: CASSYSIGEGNTIYF; CDR3nt: TGTGCCAGCAGTTACTCGATAGGAGAGGGAAACACCATATATTTT
abundance: NA; v_gene: TRBV5-4; d_gene: NA; j_gene: TRBJ2-1; CDR3aa: CASSQDRPGGDNEQFF; CDR3nt: TGTGCCAGCAGCCAAGATCGGCCCGGCGGCGACAATGAGCAGTTCTTC
abundance: NA; v_gene: TRBV18; d_gene: NA; j_gene: TRBJ2-7; CDR3aa: CASSSRVGVSYEQYF; CDR3nt: TGTGCCAGCTCCTCCCGGGTAGGGGTCTCCTACGAGCAGTACTTC
abundance: NA; v_gene: TRBV7-2; d_gene: TRBD1; j_gene: TRBJ2-3; CDR3aa: CASRTGQTFTDTQYF; CDR3nt: TGTGCCAGCAGAACGGGACAGACCTTCACAGATACGCAGTATTTT
abundance: NA; v_gene: TRBV10-1; d_gene: TRBD2; j_gene: TRBJ2-2; CDR3aa: CASSDGASGSPGELFF; CDR3nt: TGCGCCAGCAGTGATGGGGCTAGCGGGAGCCCCGGGGAGCTGTTTTTT
abundance: NA; v_gene: TRBV7-9; d_gene: NA; j_gene: TRBJ1-1; CDR3aa: CASSSIGDTEAFF; CDR3nt: TGTGCCAGCAGCTCCATTGGGGACACTGAAGCTTTCTTT
abundance: NA; v_gene: TRBV7-8; d_gene: NA; j_gene: TRBJ2-2; CDR3aa: CASSFWAPDTGELFF; CDR3nt: TGTGCCAGCAGCTTTTGGGCCCCGGACACCGGGGAGCTGTTTTTT
abundance: NA; v_gene: TRBV6-6; d_gene: TRBD2; j_gene: TRBJ2-3; CDR3aa: CASSHGTSGRGDTQYF; CDR3nt: TGTGCCAGCAGCCATGGGACTAGCGGGAGGGGGGATACGCAGTATTTT
abundance: NA; v_gene: TRBV28; d_gene: NA; j_gene: TRBJ1-2; CDR3aa: CASSLKQINYGYTF; CDR3nt: TGTGCCAGCAGTTTAAAACAGATTAACTATGGCTACACCTTC
abundance: NA; v_gene: TRBV30; d_gene: NA; j_gene: TRBJ2-7; CDR3aa: CASTVLRDAGYEQYF; CDR3nt: TGTGCCTCCACCGTCCTCCGGGACGCTGGCTACGAGCAGTACTTC
abundance: once; v_gene: TRBV19; d_gene: TRBD1; j_gene: TRBJ1-1; CDR3aa: CASSYDRGTEAFF; CDR3nt: TGTGCCAGTAGCTACGACAGGGGCACTGAAGCTTTCTTT
abundance: NA; v_gene: TRBV5-1; d_gene: NA; j_gene: TRBJ1-4; CDR3aa: CASSKTAATNEKLFF; CDR3nt: TGCGCCAGCAGCAAGACAGCTGCAACTAATGAAAAACTGTTTTTT
abundance: once; v_gene: TRBV5-5; d_gene: TRBD1; j_gene: TRBJ2-3; CDR3aa: CASSPTGTDTQYF; CDR3nt: TGTGCCAGCAGCCCGACAGGGACAGATACGCAGTATTTT
abundance: NA; v_gene: TRBV10-1; d_gene: TRBD1; j_gene: TRBJ1-2; CDR3aa: CASSDKIGQGARGYTF; CDR3nt: TGCGCCAGCAGTGATAAAATCGGACAGGGGGCTAGGGGCTACACCTTC
abundance: NA; v_gene: TRBV30; d_gene: NA; j_gene: TRBJ1-1; CDR3aa: CAWSLVQGLEAFF; CDR3nt: TGTGCCTGGTCGCTGGTACAGGGTCTTGAAGCTTTCTTT
abundance: NA; v_gene: TRBV20-1; d_gene: NA; j_gene: TRBJ2-4; CDR3aa: CSAPEAIQYF; CDR3nt: TGCAGTGCCCCAGAGGCCATTCAGTACTTC
abundance: NA; v_gene: TRBV6-4; d_gene: NA; j_gene: TRBJ2-2; CDR3aa: CASSDSPIGLPNTGELFF; CDR3nt: TGTGCCAGCAGTGACTCACCCATTGGACTTCCTAACACCGGGGAGCTGTTTTTT
abundance: NA; v_gene: TRBV7-9; d_gene: NA; j_gene: TRBJ2-7; CDR3aa: CASSRQHGYEQYF; CDR3nt: TGTGCCAGCAGCCGCCAACATGGATACGAGCAGTACTTC
abundance: NA; v_gene: TRBV7-8; d_gene: TRBD1; j_gene: TRBJ2-5; CDR3aa: CASSLVRDRGRETQYF; CDR3nt: TGTGCCAGCAGCTTAGTAAGGGACAGGGGGCGAGAGACCCAGTACTTC